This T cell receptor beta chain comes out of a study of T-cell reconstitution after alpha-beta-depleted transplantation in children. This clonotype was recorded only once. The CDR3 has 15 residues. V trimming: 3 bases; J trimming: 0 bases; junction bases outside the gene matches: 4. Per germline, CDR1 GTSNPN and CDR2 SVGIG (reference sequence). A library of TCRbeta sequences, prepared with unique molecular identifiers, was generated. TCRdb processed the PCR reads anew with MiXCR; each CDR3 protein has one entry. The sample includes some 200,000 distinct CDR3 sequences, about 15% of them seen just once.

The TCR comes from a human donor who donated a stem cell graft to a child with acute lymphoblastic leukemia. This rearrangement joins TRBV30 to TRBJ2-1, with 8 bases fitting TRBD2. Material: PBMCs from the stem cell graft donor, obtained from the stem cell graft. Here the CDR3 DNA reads TGTGCCTGGAGCCCAGCGGGGGCCTCCTACAATGAGCAGTTCTTC. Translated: CAWSPAGASYNEQFF.